Presented here are 11 T cell receptor beta chains from one specimen sequenced in a study of Ad26.COV2.S vaccination and SARS-CoV-2 variants. Measured with immunoSEQ multiplex PCR; TCRdb has only the in-frame clones, and not every one. Of about 440,000 clones in the sample, 80% to 95% were seen once. The treatment was: roughly 18 received Ad26.COV2.S at low or high dose, single or two shots; five or six received placebo; per-sample allocation not given. Sample collection was performed on day 63 after the first vaccine or placebo injection. Specimen: peripheral blood, collected in a trial of Ad26.COV2.S vaccine versus placebo. These receptors were collected from a person between 18 and 65 years old who received the Ad26.COV2.S COVID-19 vaccine or a placebo.

This chain connects TRBV12-3 or TRBV12-4 to TRBJ2-7, with 7 bases identical to TRBD2. Trimming removed 5 bases from V and 7 bases from J; junction bases left unmatched: 2. The CDR3 length is 11 residues. The CDR3 DNA sequence: TGTGCCAGCAGTATTAGCGGGGAGCAGTACTTC. Translated, it gives CASSISGEQYF.

This chain connects TRBV2 to TRBJ2-5; TRBD2 aligns across 8 bases. V shed 6 bases, J shed 4 bases, and the junction held 13 bases outside the gene matches. This CDR3 contains 16 residues. Germline V gene lookup returns CDR1 SNHLY and CDR2 FYNNEI. DNA for the CDR3: TGTGCCAGCAGGGCTCGGGGGGGAGGGCCCTCAGAGACCCAGTACTTC. Residues: CASRARGGGPSETQYF. Drawing the rest from reference TRBV2 and TRBJ2-5, the complete variable domain is EPEVTQTPSHQVTQMGQEVILRCVPISNHLYFYWYRQILGQKVEFLVSFYNNEISEKSEIFDDQFSVERPDGSNFTLKIRSTKLEDSAMYFCASRARGGGPSETQYFGPGTRLLVL.

V is TRBV7-2 and J is TRBJ2-7; 15 bases line up with TRBD2. V shed 5 bases and J 4 bases; nucleotides not matched to a gene: 3. Germline-derived CDR1 and CDR2 are SGHTA and FQGNSA. The CDR3 spans 15 residues. The CDR3 DNA follows: TGTGCCAGCAGCCAAGGACTAGCGGGAGGGTACGAGCAGTACTTC. Its protein is CASSQGLAGGYEQYF.

The gene calls are TRBV24-1 and TRBJ2-5; 10 bases match TRBD1. The CDR3 runs to 15 residues. The V segment lost 4 bases and the J segment 4 bases; nucleotides outside the gene matches: 5. CDR1 is KGHDR and CDR2 is SFDVKD in the germline V gene. DNA of the CDR3: TGTGCCACCAGTGAGAGGGGACAGGGGTTAGAGACCCAGTACTTC. It yields the protein CATSERGQGLETQYF.

This clone was seen more than once but under ten times. The genes are TRBV27 and TRBJ1-2; 7 bases are a match to TRBD1. The CDR3 covers 12 residues. V was pared by 5 bases and J by 7 bases, with 4 bases of the junction left unmatched. Germline V lookup: CDR1 MNHEY, CDR2 SMNVEV (reference sequence). CDR3 amino acids: CASSPTGFGYTF. Written as DNA, the CDR3 is TGTGCCAGCAGTCCGACAGGGTTTGGCTACACCTTC.

The V call is TRBV9, the J call TRBJ2-5, with TRBD2 matching over 8 bases. The CDR3 loop spans 15 amino acids. From germline, CDR1 is SGDLS and CDR2 YYNGEE. The J segment lost 5 bases and the V segment lost 2 bases, leaving 8 bases of the junction unmatched. CDR3 nucleotide sequence: TGTGCCAGCAGCGTTGGGCTAGCGGGTTCCGAGACCCAGTACTTC. Its translation is CASSVGLAGSETQYF.

The chain carries TRBV12-3 or TRBV12-4 and TRBJ2-5; 8 positions match TRBD1. With 7 bases clipped from V and 5 bases from J, the junction kept 6 bases outside the gene matches. The CDR3 runs to 13 residues. CDR3 coding DNA: TGTGCCAGCACCGAGGACAGGGCGGAGACCCAGTACTTC. Residues: CASTEDRAETQYF.

The chain has TRBV2 and TRBJ2-5; weak D call: TRBD2 (6 bases). The CDR3 contains 11 residues. The germline V gene encodes CDR1 SNHLY and CDR2 FYNNEI. The V gene lost 8 bases and the J gene lost 5 bases, with 9 bases spanning the gap. CDR3 coding DNA: TGTGCCAGCCCAGGGAGGGAGACCCAGTACTTC. It encodes CASPGRETQYF.

The gene calls are TRBV7-2 and TRBJ2-2, with D tentatively TRBD2 (5 bases). This CDR3 is 14 amino acids long. Trimming took 5 bases from V and 3 from J, leaving 10 bases between them. Germline-derived CDR1 and CDR2 are SGHTA and FQGNSA. This CDR3 reads CASSPQRYTGELFF. CDR3 nucleotides: TGTGCCAGCAGCCCCCAGCGGTACACCGGGGAGCTGTTTTTT.

V and J are TRBV10-3 and TRBJ2-7, with 7 bases identical to TRBD1. Unmatched junction bases numbered 6, after V lost 4 bases and J lost 3 bases. The CDR3 is 14 amino acids. Germline-derived CDR1 and CDR2 are ENHRY and SYGVKD. This CDR3 reads CAISGDSGNYEQYF. The CDR3 DNA is TGTGCCATCAGTGGGGACAGCGGTAACTACGAGCAGTACTTC.

The chain is built from TRBV12-5 and TRBJ2-3; no reliable D call. There are 13 residues in the CDR3. Trimming took 7 bases from V and 2 from J, leaving 10 bases between them. Per the germline V gene, CDR1 is LGHNT and CDR2 is FRNRAP. CDR3 loop: CASAEQNTDTQYF. In nucleotides, the CDR3 is TGTGCTAGTGCCGAACAGAACACAGATACGCAGTATTTT.